Below, 9 T cell receptor beta chains from the same sample are listed, as sequenced in a study of CD8 T cells in ankylosing spondylitis. Study-wide points: Apparently characteristic of ankylosing spondylitis blood was a TCR beta motif (roughly eight highly homologous variants).

These receptors' antigens are unknown. MiXCR, run by TCRdb on the 5' RACE reads, gives a single entry per CDR3 protein. The sample contains hundreds of thousands of distinct CDR3 sequences, about 13% of which appear only once. The sample taken for sequencing was blood, either unsorted or a sorted T cell fraction (not recorded which). The origin of the receptors is a male donor with ankylosing spondylitis.

This rearrangement joins TRBV20-1 to TRBJ2-1; 9 bases fit TRBD1. The V gene's germline CDR1 is DFQATT and CDR2 SNEGSKA (reference sequence). This CDR3 has 15 residues. Trimming removed 3 bases from V and 3 bases from J; junction bases left unmatched: 6. The CDR3 region has the DNA TGCAGTGCTAGTGGGGACAGGGTCCACTACAATGAGCAGTTCTTC. This codes for CSASGDRVHYNEQFF.

V gene TRBV20-1 combines with J gene TRBJ2-1; 9 bases are a match to TRBD1. From germline, CDR1 is DFQATT and CDR2 SNEGSKA (reference sequence). V was clipped by 5 bases and J by 9 bases; unmatched bases: 8. The CDR3 extends over 13 amino acids. The CDR3 sequence: CSALQGAWSEQFF. DNA for the CDR3: TGCAGTGCTTTACAGGGGGCTTGGAGTGAGCAGTTCTTC.

The J gene is TRBJ1-1, the V gene TRBV29-1, with D tentatively TRBD1 (6 bases). V was trimmed by 0 bases and J by 5 bases, leaving 13 bases between them. CDR1 is SQVTM and CDR2 is ANQGSEA in the germline V gene. The CDR3 length is 14 residues. The CDR3 coding sequence is TGCAGCGTTGAAGATAGGGGGGGACGGACTGAAGCTTTCTTT. The encoded protein is CSVEDRGGRTEAFF. Looking up the rest from reference TRBV29-1 and TRBJ1-1 gives the full variable domain: SAVISQKPSRDICQRGTSLTIQCQVDSQVTMMFWYRQQPGQSLTLIATANQGSEATYESGFVIDKFPISRPNLTFSTLTVSNMSPEDSSIYLCSVEDRGGRTEAFFGQGTRLTVV.

This clonotype was counted between two and nine times. This chain links TRBV3-1 with TRBJ2-1; TRBD2 might be the D (6 bases). The V gene lost 4 bases and the J gene lost 3 bases, with 13 bases spanning the gap. CDR3 length: 15 residues. Germline CDR1 and CDR2: LGHDT and YNNKEL (reference sequence). CDR3 DNA sequence: TGTGCCAGCAGCCCGTGGCGGGGAGTCTACAATGAGCAGTTCTTC. Translation: CASSPWRGVYNEQFF.

This clonotype was detected a few times. The J gene is TRBJ1-1, the V gene TRBV5-6; the D gene is possibly TRBD1 (6 bases). The CDR3 sequence is 14 residues long. V was pared by 4 bases and J by 1 base, with 11 bases between. The germline V gene has CDR1 SGHDT and CDR2 YYEEEE. The DNA of the CDR3 is TGTGCCAGCAGCCATGGACAGAGGAACACTGAAGCTTTCTTT. Amino acid sequence: CASSHGQRNTEAFF.

V gene TRBV10-2 combines with J gene TRBJ2-1; 8 bases fit TRBD2. The V gene's germline CDR1 is WSHSY and CDR2 SAAADI. The junction had 10 bases not matched to a gene; V was cut back by 8 bases and J by 4 bases. This CDR3 comprises 15 residues. CDR3 loop: CASLTSAERYNEQFF. The CDR3 DNA sequence: TGCGCCAGCTTGACTAGCGCTGAACGTTACAATGAGCAGTTCTTC.

The genes are TRBV20-1 and TRBJ1-4; perhaps TRBD1 as D (6 bases). Germline V lookup: CDR1 DFQATT, CDR2 SNEGSKA (reference sequence). Trimming pared 6 bases from V and 8 bases from J, leaving 16 bases between. This CDR3 comprises 13 residues. This CDR3 is CSAWGGNREKLFF. The CDR3 DNA reads as TGCAGTGCGTGGGGGGGCAATCGGGAAAAACTGTTTTTT.

This clonotype came up a few times. J is TRBJ2-3 and V is TRBV5-5, with D uncertain. This CDR3 contains 14 residues. The germline V and J ends were trimmed by 1 base and 2 bases, with 8 bases remaining between them. The germline CDR1 and CDR2 sequences are SGHKS and YYEKEE (reference sequence). Written as DNA, the CDR3 is TGTGCCAGCAGCTTGAGGTCGGACACAGATACGCAGTATTTT. This encodes CASSLRSDTDTQYF.

The genes are TRBV19 and TRBJ1-1; D perhaps matches TRBD1 (6 bases). The ends were cut back, 4 bases at V and 1 base at J, with 10 bases in the middle. The CDR3 consists of 14 residues. Germline V gene data show CDR1 as LNHDA and CDR2 as SQIVND (reference sequence). CDR3 loop: CASSTDRRNTEAFF. DNA for the CDR3: TGTGCCAGTAGTACCGACAGGAGGAACACTGAAGCTTTCTTT.